The 24 T cell receptor beta chains listed next were all sequenced from one sample in a study of blood T cells in healthy people across ages. Sample-barcoded 5' priming and a J-beta primer mix drove a second PCR of roughly 7 to 11 cycles. Each CDR3 protein is one row after TCRdb ran MiXCR on the 5' RACE reads. The table shows around 1,900,000 distinct CDR3 sequences, with 35% to 50% occurring only once. Sample: blood. The receptor source for this set is a human donor in good health.

There are a few counts of this clonotype. The genes are TRBV5-1 and TRBJ1-5; D is unresolved. Per germline, CDR1 SGHRS and CDR2 YFSETQ. The V end was cut by 0 bases, the J end by 0 bases, with 10 bases between. This CDR3 is built from 16 residues. The CDR3 is CASSLAGDYSNQPQHF. CDR3 in DNA: TGCGCCAGCAGCTTGGCCGGGGATTATAGCAATCAGCCCCAGCATTTT.

The J gene is TRBJ2-3, the V gene TRBV12-5, with 9 bases matching TRBD1. The CDR3 extends over 17 amino acids. V was pared by 0 bases and J by 1 base, with 5 bases of the junction left unmatched. From germline, CDR1 is LGHNT and CDR2 FRNRAP. The CDR3 DNA sequence: TGTGCTAGTGGTTTGGTACTCGGACAGGGGCGCACAGATACGCAGTATTTT. Residues: CASGLVLGQGRTDTQYF.

The V gene is TRBV5-1, the J gene TRBJ2-5, with D maybe TRBD2 (5 bases). Germline values: CDR1 SGHRS, CDR2 YFSETQ. The V and J ends lost 2 bases and 3 bases respectively, with 14 bases between them. This CDR3 has 15 amino acids. The CDR3, as DNA: TGCGCCAGCAGCTTAATAGCGCCGGGGAAAGAGACCCAGTACTTC. This gives the protein CASSLIAPGKETQYF.

The rearrangement links TRBV11-1 to TRBJ2-2; no definite D call. V lost 8 bases, J lost 2 bases, and 18 bases lay in between. From germline, CDR1 is SGHAT and CDR2 FQDESV (reference sequence). There are 16 residues in the CDR3. The CDR3 sequence is CASSLDPGINTGELFF. CDR3 coding DNA: TGTGCCAGCTCCCTTGACCCAGGAATCAACACCGGGGAGCTGTTTTTT.

This clonotype was seen a few times. This sequence may be a read error, since a much larger clone differs from it by one base. The rearrangement joins TRBV7-2 to TRBJ2-2, with 12 bases that match TRBD1. The end of the DNA aligns better with TRBJ2-3, so the J call may be wrong. CDR3 length: 16 amino acids. Germline V gene data show CDR1 as SGHTA and CDR2 as FQGNSA. The DNA of the CDR3 is TGTGCCAGCGGCTTCTCGGGACAGGGGGCGGGAGATACGCAGTATTTT. Amino acid sequence: CASGFSGQGAGDTQYF.

The chain recombines TRBV5-1 with TRBJ2-5; D perhaps matches TRBD1 (6 bases). Near its end, the DNA agrees better with TRBJ2-7, so the J call may be wrong. The V gene's germline CDR1 is SGHRS and CDR2 YFSETQ. CDR3 length equals 14 residues. The CDR3, as DNA: TGCGCCAGCAGCCTAAGAAAGGACAGCTACGAGCAGTACTTC. Amino acids: CASSLRKDSYEQYF.

This clonotype was counted many times. This chain connects TRBV7-2 to TRBJ2-5, with D unclear. V lost 5 bases to trimming and J lost 1 base, with 8 bases between them. Germline CDR1 is SGHTA and CDR2 is FQGNSA. This CDR3 contains 13 residues. The chain's CDR3 is CASSLGRQETQYF. CDR3 nucleotides: TGTGCCAGCAGCCTTGGGCGCCAAGAGACCCAGTACTTC.

This chain joins TRBV4-1 and TRBJ2-7, with TRBD1 as a possible D gene (5 bases). The end of the DNA aligns better with TRBJ2-1, so the J call may be wrong. Germline V gene lookup returns CDR1 MGHRA and CDR2 YSYEKL. The CDR3 consists of 13 residues. The CDR3, as DNA: TGCGCCAGCAGCCAAGCTTTCAGGGCTGAGCAGTTCTTC. Residues: CASSQAFRAEQFF.

The chain recombines TRBV7-9 with TRBJ2-1, with 11 bases lining up with TRBD2. The germline gives CDR1 SEHNR, CDR2 FQNEAQ (reference sequence). The V and J ends lost 5 bases and 4 bases, in that order; junction bases with no gene match: 7. The CDR3 runs to 16 residues. The CDR3 region has the DNA TGTGCCAGCAGCACCCGACTAGCGGGGTATTACAATGAGCAGTTCTTC. Translating it yields CASSTRLAGYYNEQFF.

The chain is built from TRBV4-3 and TRBJ2-2; TRBD2 agrees at 9 bases. Germline CDR1 and CDR2: LGHNA and YSLEER. V was pared by 0 bases and J by 2 bases, with 7 bases of the junction left unmatched. This CDR3 is 18 amino acids long. CDR3 in amino acids: CASSQDESGGPNTGELFF. CDR3 nucleotides: TGCGCCAGCAGCCAAGATGAGAGCGGGGGGCCCAACACCGGGGAGCTGTTTTTT.

The table lists this clonotype with a few counts. This rearrangement joins TRBV4-3 to TRBJ2-4; D ambiguous. TRBJ2-7 matches the DNA end more closely, so the J call is doubtful. Germline lookup yields CDR1 LGHNA and CDR2 YSLEER. This CDR3 contains 16 residues. For the CDR3, the DNA is TGCGCCAGCAGCCAACCTTCCCGACCGGAGTCCTACGAGCAGTACTTC. It yields the protein CASSQPSRPESYEQYF.

The chain is built from TRBV5-1 and TRBJ1-6, with D perhaps matching TRBD1 (5 bases). This CDR3 is 14 amino acids long. The V and J ends lost 6 bases and 7 bases respectively, with 14 bases between them. CDR1 and CDR2 (germline): SGHRS, YFSETQ. CDR3 region: CASNTGTLNSPLHF. The DNA for the CDR3 is TGCGCCAGCAATACCGGGACTCTGAATTCACCCCTCCACTTT.

This clonotype was detected a few times. The chain is built from TRBV6-2 or TRBV6-3 and TRBJ1-2; D remains unclear. Trimming cost V 3 bases and J 8 bases, with 10 bases left between them. CDR1 is MNHEY and CDR2 is SVGEGT in the germline V gene. CDR3 size: 12 residues. In DNA form, the CDR3 reads TGTGCCAGCAGTTATGGTAGGATCGGCTACACCTTC. Translation: CASSYGRIGYTF.

This chain uses TRBV6-5 with TRBJ1-1; D unclear. Germline CDR1 and CDR2: MNHEY and SVGAGI. Trimming shortened V by 4 bases and J by 7 bases, and 13 bases separated the two germline ends. This CDR3 region has 13 residues. The CDR3 loop is CASSSHEADEAFF. The CDR3 nucleotides are TGTGCCAGCAGTTCCCACGAGGCGGATGAAGCTTTCTTT.

The chain couples TRBV7-6 to TRBJ2-2; 11 bases map to TRBD1. CDR1 and CDR2 (germline): SGHVS, FNYEAQ. The trim removed 3 bases at V and 5 bases at J, leaving 11 bases unmatched. This CDR3 contains 18 residues. The chain's CDR3 is CASSFSLSGTGGTGELFF. DNA of the CDR3: TGTGCCAGCAGCTTCTCTCTCTCCGGGACAGGGGGGACCGGGGAGCTGTTTTTT.

This clonotype has a handful of counts. The CDR3 bases are TGTGCCAGCAGCTTATCAACCCGCACAGATACGCAGTATTTT. Translation gives CASSLSTRTDTQYF. The genes are TRBV7-9 and TRBJ2-3, with D hard to call. This CDR3 is 14 amino acids long. Germline CDR1 SEHNR, CDR2 FQNEAQ (reference sequence). The V and J ends lost 2 bases and 1 base respectively, with 7 bases between them.

The chain employs TRBV15 and TRBJ2-3; D call uncertain. Trimming removed 0 bases at V and 2 bases at J, with 9 bases between. Looked up from germline, CDR1 is LNHNV and CDR2 is YYDKDF (reference sequence). The CDR3 extends over 15 amino acids. The CDR3 here is CATSRDRTYTDTQYF. The CDR3, as DNA: TGTGCCACCAGCAGAGATCGGACCTACACAGATACGCAGTATTTT.

This clonotype was observed once. The chain uses TRBV12-3 or TRBV12-4 and TRBJ2-6, with a weak D call TRBD2 (7 bases). V was clipped by 11 bases and J by 6 bases, with 11 bases between them. CDR3 length: 12 amino acids. This chain's CDR3 is CAGGAEANVLTF. The CDR3 DNA sequence: TGTGCCGGGGGGGCTGAGGCCAACGTCCTGACTTTC.

This clonotype was seen a handful of times. The chain carries TRBV10-3 and TRBJ1-5; the match to TRBD1 covers 7 bases. CDR3 size: 19 residues. V was pared by 0 bases and J by 6 bases, with 17 bases of the junction left unmatched. CDR1 is ENHRY, CDR2 SYGVKD, per germline. The CDR3: CAISESGGGWQSLSQPQHF. The CDR3 region has the DNA TGTGCCATCAGTGAGTCTGGAGGGGGCTGGCAAAGCCTAAGTCAGCCCCAGCATTTT.

This clonotype has a handful of counts. This chain uses TRBV12-3 or TRBV12-4 with TRBJ2-7, with a tentative D call TRBD2 (6 bases). The CDR3 has 18 residues. V was pared by 8 bases and J by 0 bases, with 26 bases between. The CDR3 region is CASSFSDSRRGSSYEQYF. The CDR3 region has the DNA TGTGCCAGCTCCTTTTCCGATTCGCGGCGGGGAAGCTCCTACGAGCAGTACTTC.

This clonotype was counted a single time. The V call is TRBV4-2, the J call TRBJ2-2, with D possibly being TRBD2 (6 bases). V was shortened by 4 bases and J by 1 base, with 13 bases between the two germline ends. CDR1 and CDR2 from the germline V gene are LGHNA and YNFKEQ. CDR3 length equals 16 residues. This CDR3 reads CASSPTGGENTGELFF. The CDR3 coding sequence is TGTGCCAGCAGCCCGACCGGCGGGGAGAACACCGGGGAGCTGTTTTTT.

This chain joins TRBV3-1 and TRBJ2-5; 12 bases line up with TRBD2. Unmatched junction bases numbered 5, after V lost 2 bases and J lost 4 bases. The germline V gene encodes CDR1 LGHDT and CDR2 YNNKEL (reference sequence). The CDR3 contains 16 residues. Here the CDR3 DNA reads TGTGCCAGCAGCCAACCCCTAGCGGGGGGGGGAGAGACCCAGTACTTC. Translated, it gives CASSQPLAGGGETQYF.

The rearrangement joins TRBV12-3 or TRBV12-4 to TRBJ2-3, with a possible D match to TRBD2 (6 bases). The V end was cut by 0 bases, the J end by 0 bases, with 13 bases between. The CDR3 consists of 17 residues. The CDR3 here is CASSLAQGLFSTDTQYF. The CDR3 DNA sequence: TGTGCCAGCAGTTTAGCCCAGGGACTCTTTAGCACAGATACGCAGTATTTT.

This clonotype was seen a handful of times. The chain is built from TRBV20-1 and TRBJ1-1; D gene unclear. The V gene lost 0 bases and the J gene lost 6 bases, with 5 bases spanning the gap. This CDR3 has 11 amino acids. Germline-derived CDR1 and CDR2 are DFQATT and SNEGSKA (reference sequence). The CDR3 sequence is CSARDRAEAFF. The CDR3 DNA follows: TGCAGTGCTAGAGACCGGGCTGAAGCTTTCTTT.